This record covers a single T cell receptor (beta chain). A few counts support this clone. Its recognized antigen is unknown. No base-level quality is on record; no much larger clone is a single base apart. Each donor gave one peripheral blood draw, about 110 mL on average, collected into heparinised tubes. Naive, central memory, regulatory and stem cell-like memory CD4+ T cells were sorted on a BD FACSAria II using a panel including CD45RO, CCR7, CD25, CD127, CD95 and CD27. Purity was above 95% for every sorted population. PBMCs were isolated right away by Lymphoprep density gradient centrifugation and were stained directly, without culture. Samples were stained and sorted in pairs, with one healthy donor and one patient per experiment, so that batch effects were minimized. The entire amount of isolated RNA was reverse transcribed using the High Capacity cDNA Reverse Transcription Kit, so the sequenced TCRB transcripts were expressed ones. Naive, central memory and regulatory T cell samples underwent deep immunoSEQ sequencing, averaging about 3.57 million total reads per sample. Sorted cells were lysed in RLT buffer and RNA was extracted with DNase-treated RNeasy Micro or Mini kits, depending on cell number. Each cell subset was processed separately to prevent cross-contamination, with patient and healthy donor samples processed together. TCRB sequences were amplified from cDNA with the immunoSEQ multiplex PCR, producing 87-bp fragments spanning the CDR3 region. Amplicons were sequenced on the Illumina HiSeq platform. Concerning the study's data processing: PCR bias was corrected computationally using synthetic template baselines, and reads within Hamming distance 2 were collapsed, with unmergeable singletons discarded. By aligning reads against IMGT, V, D and J genes, CDR3 length, and insertions or deletions at six rearrangement sites were assigned. Within each subset, clonotype counts were normalized to sorted cell number, and only after that were true diversity and Gini coefficients computed with the tcR R package. The overlap coefficient, calculated on TCRB nucleotide sequences, was used to measure repertoire sharing. Out-of-frame TCRB sequences from naive cells were analyzed as a proxy for the pre-selection repertoire. What TCRdb holds here is the immuneACCESS table cut down to in-frame rearrangements. Part of the clones is not present; checked against another copy, under half of the missing clones reflect an unresolved V gene, and the others are unexplained. V and J calls and clone size are as listed in that table; D and trimming were resolved from the DNA. In all, the sample holds hundreds of thousands of clones, and roughly 15% of those were seen once. The ten largest clones add up to around 0.1% of the sample.

The germline V and J ends show losses of 2 bases and 4 bases respectively, and no gene match explains 21 bases of the junction. In the germline V gene (reference sequence), CDR1 corresponds to MNHEY and CDR2 to SMNVEV. The CDR3 covers 21 residues, taking in both the cysteine and the phenylalanine. The read is trimmed to its CDR3 DNA, 63 bases read in frame from base 1. The sample originates from a study of beta chain features in type 1 diabetes (dated by TCRdb to 2016 to 2019). For the wider study: No differences in mean age, gender distribution, total cell number or subset yield were found between patients and healthy donors. A total of 100 million to 140 million sorted cells were examined across all samples, and the number of cells per subset was strongly correlated with RNA yield. The study compared TCRB repertoires of sorted circulating CD4+ T cell subsets between recently diagnosed type 1 diabetes patients and matched healthy donors. Whereas all 28 donors provided naive and central memory subsets, regulatory and stem cell-like memory subsets were isolated from just 8 patients and about 8 healthy donors.

What the authors observed across the whole study: The naive, central memory and regulatory TCRB repertoires appeared to resemble one another more closely among patients than among healthy donors. Because cDNA rather than genomic DNA was sequenced, highly expressing activated cells could have been over-represented, although no difference in activation and CD3 levels was found between groups. Only small numbers of individuals were included in the HLA sub-analyses, which left unresolved whether HLA type had any influence on TCRB rearrangement. Shorter templates might be favored by PCR, yet because patient and control samples were amplified and corrected together, any such skew would affect both groups equally. In all four CD4+ subsets, TCRB CDR3 length was moderately but significantly shorter in type 1 diabetes patients. At VDJ recombination sites, patients with type 1 diabetes made fewer insertions and deleted more nucleotides, a pattern implying thymic rearrangement abnormalities.

The sample comprised naive CD4+ T cells from blood. Per the publication, the cell subset or site label means: true naive CD4+ T cells. The rearranged segments are TRBV27 and TRBJ1-5; TRBD1 lines up with 9 middle nucleotides. The sequence was collected from a man between 18 and 35 years old in good health. The CDR3 protein: CASSLTPGQGINGRGNQPQHF. The bases are TGTGCCAGCAGTTTAACCCCGGGACAGGGAATTAACGGCCGAGGGAATCAGCCCCAGCATTTT.